What follows are 21 T cell receptor beta chains derived from one specimen sequenced in a study of T cell changes during pregnancy in multiple sclerosis. This table comes from immunoSEQ multiplex PCR, and its TCRdb copy is limited to in-frame clones, with some not included. The repertoire holds about 60,000 clones, with around 93% as singletons. The source was peripheral blood, collected after pregnancy. The receptors here all came from a female donor with multiple sclerosis, enrolled in a pregnancy study.

V and J are TRBV7-9 and TRBJ2-7; 7 positions match TRBD1. CDR1 and CDR2 from the germline V gene are SEHNR and FQNEAQ (reference sequence). Losses at the gene ends were 4 bases for V and 0 bases for J; bases not matched to a gene: 0. CDR3 size: 13 residues. CDR3 in DNA: TGTGCCAGCAGCTCAGGGGGCTCCTACGAGCAGTACTTC. Amino acid sequence: CASSSGGSYEQYF.

About this clone: Sequence at one end of the junction differs from germline and may be a read error. The J gene is TRBJ2-7, the V gene TRBV6-4, with a weak D call TRBD2 (6 bases). This CDR3 has 10 residues. The germline V gene has CDR1 MRHNA and CDR2 SNTAGT. The CDR3 protein is CASREGSEDF. The CDR3 DNA reads TGTGCCAGCAGGGAGGGCTCCGAAGACTTC.

The gene calls are TRBV7-6 and TRBJ2-7; tentative D call: TRBD2 (6 bases). V was shortened by 1 base and J by 4 bases, with 23 bases between the two germline ends. The CDR3 covers 18 residues. Germline lookup yields CDR1 SGHVS and CDR2 FNYEAQ. CDR3 region: CASSLDPTSSSFIYEQYF. CDR3 DNA sequence: TGTGCCAGCAGCTTAGATCCAACTAGCAGCTCATTCATTTACGAGCAGTACTTC. Combining the CDR3 with reference TRBV7-6 and TRBJ2-7 gives the whole variable domain GAGVSQSPRYKVTKRGQDVALRCDPISGHVSLYWYRQALGQGPEFLTYFNYEAQQDKSGLPNDRFSAERPEGSISTLTIQRTEQRDSAMYRCASSLDPTSSSFIYEQYFGPGTRLTVT.

In this sample, this clone turned up a few times. V usage is TRBV18 and J usage is TRBJ1-1, with D possibly being TRBD1 (5 bases). This CDR3 contains 13 residues. The ends were cut back, 5 bases at V and 0 bases at J, with 7 bases in the middle. From germline, CDR1 is KGHSH and CDR2 LQKENI. The CDR3 spells CASSSRVNTEAFF. CDR3 in DNA: TGTGCCAGCTCATCCAGGGTGAACACTGAAGCTTTCTTT. Full variable domain (missing parts from reference TRBV18 and TRBJ1-1): NAGVMQNPRHLVRRRGQEARLRCSPMKGHSHVYWYRQLPEEGLKFMVYLQKENIIDESGMPKERFSAEFPKEGPSILRIQQVVRGDSAAYFCASSSRVNTEAFFGQGTRLTVV.

The chain recombines TRBV28 with TRBJ1-4; the match to TRBD1 covers 7 bases. The CDR3 runs 16 residues. Germline CDR1 is MDHEN and CDR2 is SYDVKM. Trimming cost V 6 bases and J 0 bases; bases outside gene matches: 7. CDR3 in amino acids: CASSTRQGATNEKLFF. CDR3 nucleotides: TGTGCCAGCAGCACGAGACAGGGCGCAACTAATGAAAAACTGTTTTTT.

J is TRBJ1-1 and V is TRBV7-9, with 10 bases matching TRBD1. The trim removed 4 bases at V and 5 bases at J, leaving 10 bases unmatched. Germline CDR1 reads SEHNR; CDR2 reads FQNEAQ (reference sequence). The CDR3 has 16 residues. The CDR3 DNA is TGTGCCAGCAGCTCCCCCCGGGACAGGGGAGGAACTGAAGCTTTCTTT. Protein sequence: CASSSPRDRGGTEAFF.

The J gene is TRBJ1-1, the V gene TRBV6-6; D might be TRBD1 (5 bases). V was clipped by 1 base and J by 0 bases, with 9 bases between them. CDR1 is MNHNY and CDR2 is SVGAGI in the germline V gene (reference sequence). The CDR3 spans 15 residues. CDR3 loop: CASSYYGGVNTEAFF. The DNA for the CDR3 is TGTGCCAGCAGTTACTATGGGGGGGTGAACACTGAAGCTTTCTTT.

The V gene is TRBV11-2, the J gene TRBJ2-1; D is ambiguous. The V end lost 4 bases, the J end lost 6 bases, and 16 bases lay between the germline ends. Germline V lookup: CDR1 SGHAT, CDR2 FQNNGV. The CDR3 totals 15 residues. The CDR3 DNA reads as TGTGCCAGCAGCTACCAGTTTGTGGAGAGCAATGAGCAGTTCTTC. The encoded protein is CASSYQFVESNEQFF.

V usage is TRBV7-9 and J usage is TRBJ2-7; D perhaps matches TRBD1 (6 bases). V dropped 4 bases and J dropped 7 bases, with 17 bases sitting between them. This CDR3 comprises 14 residues. Germline values: CDR1 SEHNR, CDR2 FQNEAQ (reference sequence). CDR3 DNA: TGTGCCAGCAGCTCGTTGACAGGTCTGGGGGAGCAGTACTTC. It specifies CASSSLTGLGEQYF.

This chain uses TRBV2 with TRBJ2-7, with a tentative D call TRBD1 (6 bases). CDR3 length equals 15 residues. The V end was cut by 2 bases, the J end by 3 bases, with 14 bases between. Germline lookup yields CDR1 SNHLY and CDR2 FYNNEI. CDR3 sequence reads: CASSEPQGSFYEQYF. The CDR3 DNA follows: TGTGCCAGCAGTGAACCCCAGGGGTCGTTCTACGAGCAGTACTTC.

Only one count was recorded for this clone. The V gene is TRBV5-1, the J gene TRBJ2-7; the match to TRBD1 covers 9 bases. The CDR3 is 14 residues long. The J segment lost 2 bases and the V segment lost 1 base, leaving 1 base of the junction unmatched. Per germline, CDR1 SGHRS and CDR2 YFSETQ. The CDR3 sequence: CASSLTGGTYEQYF. CDR3 DNA sequence: TGCGCCAGCAGCTTGACAGGGGGCACCTACGAGCAGTACTTC.

The chain couples TRBV7-2 to TRBJ2-3; TRBD2 matches at 7 bases. The ends lost 5 bases at V and 4 bases at J; junction bases unmatched: 6. CDR1 and CDR2 from the germline V gene are SGHTA and FQGNSA. The CDR3 is made up of 14 amino acids. CDR3 bases: TGTGCCAGCAGCCGGGACGCGGGGGCAGATACGCAGTATTTT. Translated, it gives CASSRDAGADTQYF.

The gene calls are TRBV7-2 and TRBJ2-1; 14 positions match TRBD2. Germline V gene sequence: CDR1 SGHTA, CDR2 FQGNSA. Losses at the gene ends were 0 bases for V and 10 bases for J; bases not matched to a gene: 8. The CDR3 runs 17 residues. The CDR3 sequence is CASSLAPGLAGASEQFF. CDR3 sequence (DNA): TGTGCCAGCAGCTTAGCTCCGGGACTAGCGGGAGCATCCGAGCAGTTCTTC. Using reference TRBV7-2 and TRBJ2-1 for the parts outside the CDR3, the full variable domain is GAGVSQSPSNKVTEKGKDVELRCDPISGHTALYWYRQSLGQGLEFLIYFQGNSAPDKSGLPSDRFSAERTGGSVSTLTIQRTQQEDSAVYLCASSLAPGLAGASEQFFGPGTRLTVL.

The V call is TRBV19, the J call TRBJ2-3; 14 nucleotides align to TRBD2. The V and J ends lost 3 bases and 4 bases, in that order; junction bases with no gene match: 9. This CDR3 is 18 amino acids long. CDR1 LNHDA and CDR2 SQIVND come from the germline V gene (reference sequence). The CDR3 DNA is TGTGCCAGTAGTATTTGGACTAGCGGGAGGATCCGGGCAGATACGCAGTATTTT. Protein: CASSIWTSGRIRADTQYF.

This chain joins TRBV30 and TRBJ2-1; a possible D gene is TRBD2 (6 bases). V lost 1 base and J 4 bases, leaving 14 bases between the germline ends. Germline CDR1 GTSNPN, CDR2 SVGIG (reference sequence). This CDR3 is built from 15 residues. CDR3 DNA sequence: TGTGCCTGGAGTGGAAAGGCGGGATTGTACAATGAGCAGTTCTTC. Amino acids: CAWSGKAGLYNEQFF. The full variable domain, with the rest looked up from reference TRBV30 and TRBJ2-1, is SQTIHQWPATLVQPVGSPLSLECTVEGTSNPNLYWYRQAAGRGLQLLFYSVGIGQISSEVPQNLSASRPQDRQFILSSKKLLLSDSGFYLCAWSGKAGLYNEQFFGPGTRLTVL.

The V call is TRBV29-1, the J call TRBJ2-3; perhaps TRBD2 as D (5 bases). Deletions cut 4 bases from V and 5 bases from J, with 13 bases between. The CDR3 contains 13 residues. Germline CDR1 is SQVTM and CDR2 is ANQGSEA. The CDR3 loop is CSVGLAVLDTQYF. The CDR3 DNA reads TGCAGCGTTGGTCTAGCAGTTTTAGATACGCAGTATTTT.

The CDR3 loop reads CASSTITSGQRNEQFF. CDR3 sequence (DNA): TGTGCCAGCAGCACCATTACTAGCGGGCAACGGAATGAGCAGTTCTTC. The genes are TRBV7-2 and TRBJ2-1; 9 bases align to TRBD2. V dropped 5 bases and J dropped 7; count of bases not matched to a gene: 12. The CDR3 consists of 16 residues. Germline CDR1 SGHTA, CDR2 FQGNSA.

The chain couples TRBV9 to TRBJ2-7, with TRBD2 identical over 9 bases. The CDR3 sequence is 17 residues long. V gave up 0 bases and J gave up 0 bases; unmatched junction bases: 7. The germline V gene encodes CDR1 SGDLS and CDR2 YYNGEE. The chain's CDR3 is CASSVEASGTISYEQYF. The CDR3 region has the DNA TGTGCCAGCAGCGTAGAGGCTAGCGGGACAATCTCCTACGAGCAGTACTTC.

This clone was seen only a few times. The chain has TRBV19 and TRBJ1-1, with D possibly being TRBD1 (6 bases). The germline V gene has CDR1 LNHDA and CDR2 SQIVND (reference sequence). Trimming left V 3 bases short and J 4 bases short, with 9 bases between. The CDR3 consists of 13 residues. For the CDR3, the DNA is TGTGCCAGTAGTATGGGACACCTCACTGAAGCTTTCTTT. It encodes CASSMGHLTEAFF.

V and J are TRBV4-2 and TRBJ2-1; TRBD1 is a possible D gene (6 bases). The CDR3 runs to 14 residues. CDR1 is LGHNA and CDR2 is YNFKEQ in the germline V gene. V lost 0 bases to trimming and J lost 7 bases, with 10 bases between them. The CDR3 DNA reads TGTGCCAGCAGCCAAGATATAGGACAGAATGAGCAGTTCTTC. This gives the protein CASSQDIGQNEQFF.

V usage is TRBV14 and J usage is TRBJ2-2; TRBD1 aligns across 9 bases. The CDR3 has 15 amino acids. The germline V gene encodes CDR1 SGHDN and CDR2 FVKESK. The V segment lost 7 bases and the J segment 5 bases; nucleotides outside the gene matches: 8. The DNA for the CDR3 is TGTGCCAGCAACCCGGGACAGGGTTATACCGGGGAGCTGTTTTTT. This gives the protein CASNPGQGYTGELFF.